This T cell receptor beta chain was documented in a study of blood T cell repertoires in COVID-19. Overall study: Some COVID-19 samples were acute and others convalescent; all came from the United States, Italy and Spain. The analysed material was cDNA or gDNA that came from T cells, B-cell-depleted T cells, or PBMCs.

The CDR3 has 13 residues. The germline V gene encodes CDR1 MNHEY and CDR2 SMNVEV (reference sequence). The V segment lost 6 bases and the J segment 12 bases; nucleotides outside the gene matches: 11. Original methodology: Estimates of nucleated cell counts were drawn from the amplification of reference gene primers. Data came from immunoSEQ multiplex PCR; TCRdb stores just in-frame clones and leaves some out. The V and J calls and clone size were taken over from that table, and D and trimming were inferred from the DNA. The sample holds roughly 150,000 clones, more than 65% seen once. V and J are TRBV27 and TRBJ1-1; 9 nucleotides align to TRBD1. The sequenced sample consisted of peripheral blood. The source of this sequence is a human donor in a cohort sampled during active COVID-19. The CDR3, as DNA: TGTGCCAGCAGCCCACGGGACAGGGTTGCTTCTTTCTTT. Protein sequence: CASSPRDRVASFF.